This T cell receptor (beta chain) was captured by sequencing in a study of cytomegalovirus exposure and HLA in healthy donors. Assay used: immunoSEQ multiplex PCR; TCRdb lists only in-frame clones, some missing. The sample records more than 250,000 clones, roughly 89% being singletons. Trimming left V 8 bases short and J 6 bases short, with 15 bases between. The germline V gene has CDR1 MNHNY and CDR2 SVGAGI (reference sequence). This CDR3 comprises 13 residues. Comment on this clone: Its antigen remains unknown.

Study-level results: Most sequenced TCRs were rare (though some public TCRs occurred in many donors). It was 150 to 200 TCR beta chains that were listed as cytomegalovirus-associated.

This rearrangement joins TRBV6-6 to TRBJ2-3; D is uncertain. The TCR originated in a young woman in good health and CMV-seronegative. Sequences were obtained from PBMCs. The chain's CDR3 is CASLRSDRDTQYF. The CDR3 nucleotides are TGTGCCAGCCTGAGGTCCGATCGGGATACGCAGTATTTT.